The present TCR beta chain was sequenced within a study of T cells expressing NK-cell markers. General study points: In 5 to 7 donors, dominant CD3+CD56+NKG2C+ clones formed about 1.0-7.0% of CD8+ cells.

TCRdb re-called the 5' RACE reads; one entry per CDR3 protein, DNA not given. The sample data list roughly 380,000 distinct CDR3 sequences. Per the germline V gene, CDR1 is DFQATT and CDR2 is SNEGSKA (reference sequence). The CDR3 is 11 residues long. In the case of this clonotype: Its matching antigen is unknown.

The clonotype comes from a man aged 18-70 years in good health. The chain combines TRBV20-1 with TRBJ1-2; no DNA is available, so the TRBD1 call from TCRdb remains unchecked. The material sequenced was blood T cells: a sorted CD56 or NKG2C T cell subset, CD4+ or CD8+ T cells, or bulk PBMC T cells (not recorded which). CDR3 amino acids: CSASPPGGYTF.